This T cell receptor beta chain was captured in a study of resident and recirculating memory T cells in vitiligo. The V gene lost 5 bases and the J gene lost 9 bases, with 14 bases spanning the gap. The CDR3 loop spans 12 amino acids. Per germline, CDR1 MNHNS and CDR2 SASEGT. The repertoire was sequenced with immunoSEQ multiplex PCR; TCRdb's copy has only in-frame clones and lacks some. The sample gives tens of thousands of clones, about 91% of which show up once; around 5.1% is in the top ten. Anyone treated within the previous three months was excluded. The sequence derives from a male donor with vitiligo. The chain is built from TRBV6-1 and TRBJ2-7, with D possibly matching TRBD2 (7 bases). Sequenced sample: blood. The CDR3 is CASSRGATGQYF. The CDR3 DNA sequence: TGTGCCAGCAGTCGGGGGGCTACGGGGCAGTACTTC.